The TCR beta chain described here comes from a study of cytomegalovirus exposure and HLA in healthy donors. The germline gives CDR1 SGHVS, CDR2 FNYEAQ. This CDR3 has 15 residues. V shed 5 bases, J shed 5 bases, and the junction held 6 bases outside the gene matches. Vbeta (60) and Jbeta (13) primers were used in the PCR. Clones were sequenced by immunoSEQ multiplex PCR, and TCRdb holds only the in-frame ones, with some missing. This table holds 150,000 to 200,000 clones, roughly four fifths found once. The sequence derives from a man aged 40-49 years in good health and CMV-seropositive. The chain recombines TRBV7-6 with TRBJ2-3; 11 positions agree with TRBD1. Sequenced: PBMCs. The CDR3 DNA reads TGTGCCAGCAGCAACGGACAGGGGGCCGGAGATACGCAGTATTTT. As protein: CASSNGQGAGDTQYF.